A selection of T cell receptor beta chains follows, all from one sample in a study of chemoradiotherapy in HPV16-positive cancers. Here immunoSEQ multiplex PCR was the method, and the copy in TCRdb shows in-frame clones only, minus some. The sample comprises more than 9,000 clones, around 90% of which are singletons, and 2.7% rests with the top ten. The biological material was taken from a patient who underwent chemoradiotherapy. These receptors all come from a human donor with HPV-associated anogenital cancer. Both conserved end residues are part of each CDR3. D genes are given only for firm matches. Only some rows state a clone size, as once, few, many or a class for expanded clones.

J gene | V gene | D gene | clone size | CDR3 protein | CDR3 DNA
TRBJ1-1 | TRBV6-5 | TRBD1 | NA | CASSQGGTGVTEAFF | TGTGCCAGCAGTCAGGGGGGGACAGGGGTGACTGAAGCTTTCTTT
TRBJ1-5 | TRBV5-1 | NA | NA | CASSLEGYSNQPQHF | TGCGCCAGCAGCTTGGAGGGTTATAGCAATCAGCCCCAGCATTTT
TRBJ2-3 | TRBV11-1 | TRBD2 | NA | CASSLARGLAFPDTQYF | TGTGCCAGCAGCTTAGCGCGGGGACTAGCATTTCCAGATACGCAGTATTTT
TRBJ1-2 | TRBV6-1 | NA | NA | CASIPSGNPYGYTF | TGTGCCAGCATCCCCTCCGGGAACCCCTATGGCTACACCTTC
TRBJ2-3 | TRBV10-2 | TRBD2 | NA | CASRRTSGGADTQYF | TGCGCCAGCAGGAGGACTAGCGGGGGGGCGGATACGCAGTATTTT
TRBJ1-3 | TRBV7-9 | NA | NA | CASSLATGLTNTIYF | TGTGCCAGCAGCTTGGCTACAGGGTTAACGAACACCATATATTTT
TRBJ2-2 | TRBV2 | TRBD2 | NA | CASTGLAGTGELFF | TGTGCCAGCACGGGACTAGCGGGGACCGGGGAGCTGTTTTTT
TRBJ1-2 | TRBV5-1 | NA | NA | CASSLDPLGGRHTF | TGCGCCAGCAGCTTGGACCCCTTAGGGGGGCGGCACACCTTC
TRBJ2-1 | TRBV5-6 | TRBD2 | NA | CASSPSLAGGPRYNEQFF | TGTGCCAGCAGCCCCTCTCTAGCGGGAGGGCCTCGGTACAATGAGCAGTTCTTC
TRBJ1-5 | TRBV5-1 | NA | NA | CASSLGGGIGTPQHF | TGCGCCAGCAGCTTGGGGGGCGGGATTGGGACGCCCCAGCATTTT
TRBJ2-2 | TRBV7-9 | TRBD2 | NA | CASIIAGVNTGELFF | TGTGCCAGCATCATAGCGGGAGTAAACACCGGGGAGCTGTTTTTT
TRBJ2-1 | TRBV5-1 | NA | NA | CASSLAQGGYNEQFF | TGCGCCAGCAGCTTGGCCCAGGGTGGCTACAATGAGCAGTTCTTC
TRBJ2-1 | TRBV29-1 | NA | NA | CSSRTDRYNEQFF | TGCAGCTCTAGAACGGACAGATACAATGAGCAGTTCTTC
TRBJ1-1 | TRBV9 | NA | NA | CASSVDVRGGVRTEAFF | TGTGCCAGCAGCGTAGATGTCCGGGGAGGGGTCCGGACTGAAGCTTTCTTT
TRBJ2-4 | TRBV10-3 | NA | NA | CAISESSLGKNIQYF | TGTGCCATCAGTGAGTCGTCCCTAGGCAAAAACATTCAGTACTTC
TRBJ2-1 | TRBV5-4 | NA | NA | CASSLRGVGYNEQFF | TGTGCCAGCAGCTTGCGAGGGGTAGGCTACAATGAGCAGTTCTTC
TRBJ2-7 | TRBV5-4 | NA | once | CASSLGGQTFSEQYF | TGTGCCAGCAGCTTGGGAGGGCAGACCTTTAGCGAGCAGTACTTC
TRBJ2-2 | TRBV2 | NA | NA | CASGWALNGELFF | TGTGCCAGCGGGTGGGCGCTTAACGGGGAGCTGTTTTTT